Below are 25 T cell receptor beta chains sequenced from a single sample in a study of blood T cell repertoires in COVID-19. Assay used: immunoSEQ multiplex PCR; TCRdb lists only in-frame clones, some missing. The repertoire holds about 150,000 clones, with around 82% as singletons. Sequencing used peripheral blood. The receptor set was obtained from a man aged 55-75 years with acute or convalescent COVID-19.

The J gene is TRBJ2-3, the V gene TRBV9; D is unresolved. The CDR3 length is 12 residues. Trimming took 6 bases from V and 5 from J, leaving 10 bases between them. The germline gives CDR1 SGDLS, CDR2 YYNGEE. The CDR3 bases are TGTGCCAGCAACCTCTTCGGAGATACGCAGTATTTT. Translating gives CASNLFGDTQYF.

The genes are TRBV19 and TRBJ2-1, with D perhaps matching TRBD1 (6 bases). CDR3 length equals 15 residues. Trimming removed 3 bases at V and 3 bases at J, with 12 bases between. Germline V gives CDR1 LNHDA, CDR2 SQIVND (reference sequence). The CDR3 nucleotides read TGTGCCAGTAGTATCACAGGGCTACTCTACAATGAGCAGTTCTTC. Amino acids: CASSITGLLYNEQFF.

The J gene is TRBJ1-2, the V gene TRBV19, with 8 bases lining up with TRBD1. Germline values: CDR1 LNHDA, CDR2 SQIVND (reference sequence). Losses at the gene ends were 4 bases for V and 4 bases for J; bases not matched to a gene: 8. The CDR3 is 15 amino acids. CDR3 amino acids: CASSKPGQVPYGYTF. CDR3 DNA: TGTGCCAGTAGTAAGCCGGGACAGGTCCCCTATGGCTACACCTTC. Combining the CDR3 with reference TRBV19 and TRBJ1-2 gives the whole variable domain DGGITQSPKYLFRKEGQNVTLSCEQNLNHDAMYWYRQDPGQGLRLIYYSQIVNDFQKGDIAEGYSVSREKKESFPLTVTSAQKNPTAFYLCASSKPGQVPYGYTFGSGTRLTVV.

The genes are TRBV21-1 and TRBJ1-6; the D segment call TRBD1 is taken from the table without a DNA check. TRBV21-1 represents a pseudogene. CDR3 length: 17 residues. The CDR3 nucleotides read TGTGCCAGCAGCAAACCTCGAGGGGGCTCCTATAATTCACCCCTCCACTTT. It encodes CASSKPRGGSYNSPLHF.

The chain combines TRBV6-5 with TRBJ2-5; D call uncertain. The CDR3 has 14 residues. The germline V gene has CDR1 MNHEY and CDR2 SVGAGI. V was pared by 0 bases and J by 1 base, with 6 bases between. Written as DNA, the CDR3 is TGTGCCAGCAGTTACTCCTACGGCCAAGAGACCCAGTACTTC. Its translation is CASSYSYGQETQYF.

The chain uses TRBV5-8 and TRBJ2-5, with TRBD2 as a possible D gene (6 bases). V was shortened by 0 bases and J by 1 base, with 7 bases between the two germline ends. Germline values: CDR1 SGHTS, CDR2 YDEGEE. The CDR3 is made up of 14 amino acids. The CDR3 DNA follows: TGTGCCAGCAGCTTGGGGAGGGCCCAAGAGACCCAGTACTTC. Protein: CASSLGRAQETQYF. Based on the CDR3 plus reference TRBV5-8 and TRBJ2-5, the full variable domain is EAGVTQSPTHLIKTRGQQATLRCSPISGHTSVYWYQQALGLGLQFLLWYDEGEERNRGNFPPRFSGRQFPNYSSELNVNALELEDSALYLCASSLGRAQETQYFGPGTRLLVL.

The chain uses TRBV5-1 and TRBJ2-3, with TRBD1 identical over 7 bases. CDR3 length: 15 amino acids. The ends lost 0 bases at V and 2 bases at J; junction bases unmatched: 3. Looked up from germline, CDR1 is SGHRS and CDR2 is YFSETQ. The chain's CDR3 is CASSLATGDTDTQYF. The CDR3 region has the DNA TGCGCCAGCAGCTTGGCTACAGGGGACACAGATACGCAGTATTTT.

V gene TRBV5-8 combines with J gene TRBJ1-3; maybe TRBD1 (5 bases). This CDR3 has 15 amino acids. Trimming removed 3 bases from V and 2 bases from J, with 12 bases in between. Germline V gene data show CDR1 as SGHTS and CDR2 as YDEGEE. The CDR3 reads CASSSGESAGNTIYF. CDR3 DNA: TGTGCCAGCAGCTCGGGGGAGAGTGCTGGAAACACCATATATTTT.

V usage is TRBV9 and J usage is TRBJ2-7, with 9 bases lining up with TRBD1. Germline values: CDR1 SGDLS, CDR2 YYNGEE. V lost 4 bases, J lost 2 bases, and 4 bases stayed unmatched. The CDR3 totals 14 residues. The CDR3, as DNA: TGTGCCAGCAGCCCTTGGGACAGGGCCTACGAGCAGTACTTC. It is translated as CASSPWDRAYEQYF.

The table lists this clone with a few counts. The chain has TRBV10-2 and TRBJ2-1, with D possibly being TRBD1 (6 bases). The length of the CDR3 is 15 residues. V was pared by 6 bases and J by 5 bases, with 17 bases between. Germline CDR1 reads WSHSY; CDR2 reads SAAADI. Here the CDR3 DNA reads TGCGCCAGCAGCGGGAACAGGGACCCCAACAATGAGCAGTTCTTC. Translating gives CASSGNRDPNNEQFF.

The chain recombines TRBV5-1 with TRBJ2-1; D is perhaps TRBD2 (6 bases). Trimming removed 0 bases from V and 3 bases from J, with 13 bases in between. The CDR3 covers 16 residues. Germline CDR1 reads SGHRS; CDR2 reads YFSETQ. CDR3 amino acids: CASSLGGSGHYNEQFF. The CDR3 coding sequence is TGCGCCAGCAGCTTGGGAGGTAGCGGCCACTACAATGAGCAGTTCTTC.

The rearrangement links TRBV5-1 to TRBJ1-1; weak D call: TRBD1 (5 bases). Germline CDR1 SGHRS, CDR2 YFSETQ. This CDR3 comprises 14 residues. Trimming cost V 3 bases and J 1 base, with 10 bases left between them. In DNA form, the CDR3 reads TGCGCCAGCAGCTGGGGCGGGACGAACACTGAAGCTTTCTTT. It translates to CASSWGGTNTEAFF.

The CDR3 DNA reads TGTGCCAGCAGTTTTTCTAGCGGGAGCTCCTACGAGCAGTACTTC. Protein sequence: CASSFSSGSSYEQYF. The chain couples TRBV28 to TRBJ2-7, with 10 bases lining up with TRBD2. Trimming at V came to 3 bases and at J to 0 bases, leaving 2 bases not matched to a gene. The CDR3 is 15 amino acids. Germline CDR1 reads MDHEN; CDR2 reads SYDVKM.

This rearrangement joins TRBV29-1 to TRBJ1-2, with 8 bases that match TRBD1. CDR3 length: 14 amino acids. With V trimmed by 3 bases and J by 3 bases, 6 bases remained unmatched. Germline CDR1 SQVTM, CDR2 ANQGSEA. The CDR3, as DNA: TGCAGCGTTGATCCGGACAGGGCGCACTATGGCTACACCTTC. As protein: CSVDPDRAHYGYTF.

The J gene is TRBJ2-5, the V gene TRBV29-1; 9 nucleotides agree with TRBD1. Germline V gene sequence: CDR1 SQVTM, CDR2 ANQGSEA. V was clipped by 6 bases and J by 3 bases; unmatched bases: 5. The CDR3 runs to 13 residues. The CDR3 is CSVRGTGKETQYF. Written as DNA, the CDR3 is TGCAGCGTGCGAGGGACAGGGAAAGAGACCCAGTACTTC.

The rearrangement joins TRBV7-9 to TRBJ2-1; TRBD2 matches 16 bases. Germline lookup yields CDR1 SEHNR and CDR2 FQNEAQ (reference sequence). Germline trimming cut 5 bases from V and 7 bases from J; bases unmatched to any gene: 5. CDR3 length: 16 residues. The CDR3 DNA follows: TGTGCCAGCAGCCTGGGGACTAGCGGGAGGGCAAATGAGCAGTTCTTC. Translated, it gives CASSLGTSGRANEQFF.

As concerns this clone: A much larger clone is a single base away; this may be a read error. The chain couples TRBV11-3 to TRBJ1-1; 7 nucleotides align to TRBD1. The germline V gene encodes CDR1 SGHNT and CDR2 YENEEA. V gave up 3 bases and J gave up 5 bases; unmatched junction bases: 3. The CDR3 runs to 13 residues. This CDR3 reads CASSLTGRTEAFF. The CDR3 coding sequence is TGTGCCAGCAGCTTGACAGGGAGGACTGAAGCTTTCTTT.

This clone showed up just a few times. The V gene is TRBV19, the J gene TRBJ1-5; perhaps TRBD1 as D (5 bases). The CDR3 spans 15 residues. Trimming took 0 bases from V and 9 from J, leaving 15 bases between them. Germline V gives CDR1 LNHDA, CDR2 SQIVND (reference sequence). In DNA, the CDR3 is TGTGCCAGTAGTATAGATACCAGGTCCGGGGGGCCCCAGCATTTT. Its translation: CASSIDTRSGGPQHF.

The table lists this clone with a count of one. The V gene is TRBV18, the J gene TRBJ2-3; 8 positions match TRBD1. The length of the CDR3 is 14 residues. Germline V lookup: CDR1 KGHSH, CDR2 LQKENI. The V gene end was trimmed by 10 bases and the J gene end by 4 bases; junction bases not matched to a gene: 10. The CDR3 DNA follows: TGTGCCACCAGTGGACAGGGCGGTGCAGATACGCAGTATTTT. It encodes CATSGQGGADTQYF.

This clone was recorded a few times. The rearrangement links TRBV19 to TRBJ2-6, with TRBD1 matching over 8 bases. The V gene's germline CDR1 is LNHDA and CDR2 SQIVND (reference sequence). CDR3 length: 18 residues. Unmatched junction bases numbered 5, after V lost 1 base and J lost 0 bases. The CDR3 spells CASSIGHRGTSGANVLTF. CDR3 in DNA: TGTGCCAGTAGTATAGGGCACAGGGGGACCTCTGGGGCCAACGTCCTGACTTTC.

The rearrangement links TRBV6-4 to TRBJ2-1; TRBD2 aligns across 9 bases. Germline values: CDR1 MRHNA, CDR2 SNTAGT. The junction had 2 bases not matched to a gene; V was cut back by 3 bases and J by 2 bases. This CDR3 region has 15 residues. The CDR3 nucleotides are TGTGCCAGCAGTGAAGGCGGGAGGGCCTACAATGAGCAGTTCTTC. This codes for CASSEGGRAYNEQFF.

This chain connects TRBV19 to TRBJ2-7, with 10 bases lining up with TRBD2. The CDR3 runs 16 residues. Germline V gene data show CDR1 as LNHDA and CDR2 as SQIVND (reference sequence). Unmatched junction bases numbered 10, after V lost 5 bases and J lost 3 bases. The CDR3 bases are TGTGCCAGTAGTGGCATAGGACTAGCGGACGACTACGAGCAGTACTTC. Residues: CASSGIGLADDYEQYF.

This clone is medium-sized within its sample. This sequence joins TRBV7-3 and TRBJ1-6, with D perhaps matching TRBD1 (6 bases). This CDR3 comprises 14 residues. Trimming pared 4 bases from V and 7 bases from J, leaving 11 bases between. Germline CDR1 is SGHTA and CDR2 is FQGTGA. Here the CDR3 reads CASSYGQQNSPLHF. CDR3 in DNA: TGTGCCAGCAGCTACGGACAGCAAAATTCACCCCTCCACTTT.

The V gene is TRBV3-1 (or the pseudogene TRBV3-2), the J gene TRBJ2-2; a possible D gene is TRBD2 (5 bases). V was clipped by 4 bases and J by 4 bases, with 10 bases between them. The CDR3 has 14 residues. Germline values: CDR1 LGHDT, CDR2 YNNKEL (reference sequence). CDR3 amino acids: CASSLVAGTGELFF. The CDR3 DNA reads TGTGCCAGCAGCCTTGTTGCGGGCACCGGGGAGCTGTTTTTT.

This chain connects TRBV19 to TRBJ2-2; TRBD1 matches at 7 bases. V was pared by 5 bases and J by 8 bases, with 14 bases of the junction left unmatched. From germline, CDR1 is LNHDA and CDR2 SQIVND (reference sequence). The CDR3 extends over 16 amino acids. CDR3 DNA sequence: TGTGCCAGTAGTTGGGACAGCCCAAAAGGGGAAGGGGAGCTGTTTTTT. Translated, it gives CASSWDSPKGEGELFF.